This record looks at one TCR beta chain sequence and its context. The antigen is undetermined. CDR1 and CDR2 (germline): SGHRS, YFSETQ. V was cut by 4 bases and J by 1 base, with 11 bases left in between. The CDR3 is 14 amino acids. Researchers grouped second doses given at about 4 or about 12 weeks into one pool. This record comes from a study of T cell responses to AZD1222 COVID-19 vaccine. General study findings and limits: Repertoire sampling was restricted to post-peak T cell response timepoints. Close to half of spike-specific TCRs reportedly recognize unmutated variant regions. Donors in the cohort were predominantly white British and more often female, and clonal diversity was possibly underestimated.

Sequenced by immunoSEQ multiplex PCR; TCRdb stores in-frame clones only, minus some. The sample shows some 50,000 clones, approximately 90% of them seen only once. This TCR came from an adult who received the AZD1222 COVID-19 vaccine. This chain joins TRBV5-1 and TRBJ2-5; D remains unclear. Here the sequenced sample was peripheral blood, taken 28 days after the second AZD1222 dose. The CDR3 protein is CASSLLDIQETQYF. The CDR3 nucleotides are TGCGCCAGCAGCCTCCTCGACATCCAAGAGACCCAGTACTTC.